The clone carrying this TCR beta chain was picked up one time. The V gene's germline CDR1 is LGHNA and CDR2 YNFKEQ. This CDR3 is 15 amino acids long. With 2 bases clipped from V and 4 bases from J, the junction kept 5 bases outside the gene matches. These data originate in a study of blood T cell repertoires in COVID-19. Study overall: Samples of COVID-19 (acute and convalescent) were obtained from the United States, Italy and Spain.

How the authors handled the data: By means of reference gene primer amplification, nucleated cell counts were estimated. Sequencing was performed with immunoSEQ multiplex PCR; in TCRdb, only in-frame clones are kept and a portion is missing. Clone size and V and J calls were adopted from that table, with D and trimming inferred from the DNA. The data contain 200,000 to 250,000 clones, more than 80% of them singletons. The origin of this receptor is a woman at least 80 years old with COVID-19, enrolled during active disease. This rearrangement joins TRBV4-2 to TRBJ1-5; 7 bases are a match to TRBD1. Sequenced material: peripheral blood. CDR3 protein: CASSQPGQINQPQHF. In DNA, the CDR3 is TGTGCCAGCAGCCAACCGGGACAGATAAATCAGCCCCAGCATTTT.